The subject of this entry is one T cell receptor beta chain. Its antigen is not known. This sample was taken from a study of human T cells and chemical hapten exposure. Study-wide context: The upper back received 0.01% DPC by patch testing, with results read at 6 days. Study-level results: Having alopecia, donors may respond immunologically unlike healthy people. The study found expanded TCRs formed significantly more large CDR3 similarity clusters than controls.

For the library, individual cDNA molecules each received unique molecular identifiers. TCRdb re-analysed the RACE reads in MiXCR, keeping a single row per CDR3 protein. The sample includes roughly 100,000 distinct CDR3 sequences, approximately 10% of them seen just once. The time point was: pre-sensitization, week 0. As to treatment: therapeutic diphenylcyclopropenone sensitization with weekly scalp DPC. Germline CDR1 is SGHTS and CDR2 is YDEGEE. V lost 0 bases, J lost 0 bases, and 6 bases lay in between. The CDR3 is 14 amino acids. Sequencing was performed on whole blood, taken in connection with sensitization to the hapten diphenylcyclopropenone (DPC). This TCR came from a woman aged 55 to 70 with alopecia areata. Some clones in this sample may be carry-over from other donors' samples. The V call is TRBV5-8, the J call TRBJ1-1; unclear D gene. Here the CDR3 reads CASSLDSMNTEAFF. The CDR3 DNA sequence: TGTGCCAGCAGCTTGGACAGTATGAACACTGAAGCTTTCTTT.